The 15 T cell receptor beta chains reported below all come from one sample, sequenced in a study of patients and donors after allogeneic stem cell transplantation (dated by TCRdb to 2020 to 2021). Library preparation employed RT-PCR. Data came from a NextSeq 550. TCRdb reran the public reads through fastp at Q25 and MiXCR, keeping productive beta chains. All rows with the same CDR3 protein become a single entry with the most common DNA and genes. Counted in this sample were approximately 430,000 distinct CDR3 sequences; approximately 16% of them appeared once. The ten most abundant clones make up roughly 7% of the sample. The material sequenced was blood, either unsorted or a sorted T cell fraction (not recorded which). These receptors were obtained from a human donor who was either an allogeneic HSCT recipient or a stem cell or donor lymphocyte infusion donor (not recorded which). It is not recorded whose cells these are; they may come from a transplant donor.

This clonotype was detected a few times. The CDR3 spells CASSAFQGAPGANVLTF. The CDR3 coding sequence is TGTGCCAGCAGTGCCTTTCAGGGGGCGCCTGGGGCCAACGTCCTGACTTTC. The rearrangement links TRBV2 to TRBJ2-6, with TRBD1 identical over 8 bases. CDR1 and CDR2 (germline): SNHLY, FYNNEI. Trimming at V came to 4 bases and at J to 2 bases, leaving 7 bases not matched to a gene. CDR3 size: 17 residues.

The CDR3 DNA reads as TGTGCCACCCAAGACGGAGCAACTGAAGCTTTCTTT. Its protein product is CATQDGATEAFF. This chain connects TRBV10-3 to TRBJ1-1; D not certain. Trimming removed 10 bases from V and 5 bases from J, with 14 bases in between. There are 12 residues in the CDR3. Germline V CDR1 and CDR2: ENHRY, SYGVKD.

This chain uses TRBV15 with TRBJ2-1, with 7 nucleotides matching TRBD2. There are 13 residues in the CDR3. The germline gives CDR1 LNHNV, CDR2 YYDKDF (reference sequence). The J segment lost 9 bases and the V segment lost 8 bases, leaving 10 bases of the junction unmatched. The CDR3 protein is CATSRGETGEQFF. In nucleotides, the CDR3 is TGTGCCACCTCACGGGGGGAAACCGGTGAGCAGTTCTTC.

In its sample, this clonotype was seen a few times. V usage is TRBV12-3 or TRBV12-4 and J usage is TRBJ1-1; 8 nucleotides match TRBD1. The CDR3 consists of 12 residues. After removal of 11 bases from V and 3 bases from J, the junction contained 5 bases not matched to a gene. The CDR3 coding sequence is TGTGCCGTAGGGGACAGGTACACTGAAGCTTTCTTT. This sequence encodes CAVGDRYTEAFF.

This clonotype was seen only a few times. The chain couples TRBV12-3 or TRBV12-4 to TRBJ2-7, with 7 bases fitting TRBD2. This CDR3 spans 15 amino acids. V shed 5 bases and J 0 bases; nucleotides not matched to a gene: 7. The CDR3 sequence is CASSHLLAHSYEQYF. CDR3 nucleotides: TGTGCCAGCAGTCATCTACTAGCGCACTCCTACGAGCAGTACTTC.

The V gene is TRBV28, the J gene TRBJ2-2; possible D gene TRBD2, 7 bases. The CDR3 has 16 residues. The V end was cut by 5 bases, the J end by 4 bases, with 17 bases between. Germline-derived CDR1 and CDR2 are MDHEN and SYDVKM. The CDR3 coding sequence is TGTGCCAGCAGTCCCCCCGGGGGGCGCGGCACCGGGGAGCTGTTTTTT. It specifies CASSPPGGRGTGELFF.

This clonotype has more than one count but fewer than ten. The rearrangement joins TRBV12-3 or TRBV12-4 to TRBJ2-7; TRBD2 aligns across 11 bases. CDR3 size: 16 residues. V gave up 3 bases and J gave up 2 bases; unmatched junction bases: 6. The CDR3 spells CASSFISGRAPYEQYF. CDR3 nucleotides: TGTGCCAGCAGTTTTATTAGCGGGAGGGCCCCCTACGAGCAGTACTTC.

The chain combines TRBV7-9 with TRBJ1-2; 7 bases match TRBD1. In germline, CDR1 is SEHNR, CDR2 FQNEAQ (reference sequence). V lost 3 bases to trimming and J lost 4 bases; unmatched junction nucleotides: 14. CDR3 size: 17 residues. This CDR3 is CASSFLFLTGRPYGYTF. DNA for the CDR3: TGTGCCAGCAGCTTCCTCTTCCTGACAGGGCGCCCCTATGGCTACACCTTC. The whole variable domain, filled in from reference TRBV7-9 and TRBJ1-2, reads DTGVSQNPRHKITKRGQNVTFRCDPISEHNRLYWYRQTLGQGPEFLTYFQNEAQLEKSRLLSDRFSAERPKGSFSTLEIQRTEQGDSAMYLCASSFLFLTGRPYGYTFGSGTRLTVV.

This clonotype has ten or more counts. The chain has TRBV7-3 and TRBJ2-1; D might be TRBD1 (5 bases). Germline CDR1 reads SGHTA; CDR2 reads FQGTGA. The CDR3 has 16 amino acids. V shed 2 bases and J shed 0 bases, with 11 bases lying between them. Here the CDR3 reads CASSLLGQSSYNEQFF. The CDR3 nucleotides are TGTGCCAGCAGCTTATTGGGGCAGAGCTCCTACAATGAGCAGTTCTTC.

The V call is TRBV11-1, the J call TRBJ2-2; D unresolved. The germline V and J ends were trimmed by 5 bases and 3 bases, with 13 bases remaining between them. Looked up from germline, CDR1 is SGHAT and CDR2 is FQDESV (reference sequence). This CDR3 spans 15 amino acids. In DNA form, the CDR3 reads TGTGCCAGCAGCCCACGAGATTGGGACACCGGGGAGCTGTTTTTT. Its translation: CASSPRDWDTGELFF.

This clonotype has just a few counts. This chain uses TRBV7-9 with TRBJ2-1; D gene uncertain. Germline V lookup: CDR1 SEHNR, CDR2 FQNEAQ (reference sequence). The CDR3 has 13 amino acids. V gave up 6 bases and J gave up 4 bases, with 10 bases separating them. This chain's CDR3 is CASRPRNYNEQFF. Here the CDR3 DNA reads TGTGCCAGCAGGCCCCGTAATTACAATGAGCAGTTCTTC.

The rearrangement links TRBV12-3 or TRBV12-4 to TRBJ2-7; 7 bases fit TRBD1. Trimming cost V 6 bases and J 5 bases; bases outside gene matches: 10. This CDR3 region has 14 residues. The CDR3 DNA follows: TGTGCCAGCAGATCCGACAGGGAAAGCGACGAGCAGTACTTC. Protein sequence: CASRSDRESDEQYF.

This chain links TRBV20-1 with TRBJ2-1; TRBD2 aligns across 8 bases. Trimming removed 6 bases from V and 0 bases from J; junction bases left unmatched: 4. Germline values: CDR1 DFQATT, CDR2 SNEGSKA (reference sequence). The CDR3 is 14 amino acids. The CDR3 bases are TGCAGTGCCCAAGCGGGAGTCTCCTACAATGAGCAGTTCTTC. Translating it yields CSAQAGVSYNEQFF.

The CDR3 DNA reads TGTGCCAGCAGCTTAGCAGTGGGCCCGCCCAAGTGGACCGGGGAGCTGTTTTTT. Protein sequence: CASSLAVGPPKWTGELFF. The rearrangement uses TRBV11-1 and TRBJ2-2; D not resolved. Germline V gene lookup returns CDR1 SGHAT and CDR2 FQDESV (reference sequence). V was shortened by 0 bases and J by 5 bases, with 19 bases between the two germline ends. This CDR3 comprises 18 residues. The full variable domain, in which reference TRBV11-1 and TRBJ2-2 provide the parts outside the CDR3, is EAEVAQSPRYKITEKSQAVAFWCDPISGHATLYWYRQILGQGPELLVQFQDESVVDDSQLPKDRFSAERLKGVDSTLKIQPAELGDSAMYLCASSLAVGPPKWTGELFFGEGSRLTVL.

This clonotype was picked up many times. Its ends do not fully match the called genes, so a read error is possible. The J gene is TRBJ2-2, the V gene TRBV29-1, with a tentative D call TRBD1 (5 bases). This CDR3 comprises 13 residues. Looked up from germline, CDR1 is SQVTM and CDR2 is ANQGSEA. CDR3 nucleotide sequence: TGCAGCGTAGAAGGACAAACCACCGGGGAGCTGTTTTTT. Translating it yields CSVEGQTTGELFF.